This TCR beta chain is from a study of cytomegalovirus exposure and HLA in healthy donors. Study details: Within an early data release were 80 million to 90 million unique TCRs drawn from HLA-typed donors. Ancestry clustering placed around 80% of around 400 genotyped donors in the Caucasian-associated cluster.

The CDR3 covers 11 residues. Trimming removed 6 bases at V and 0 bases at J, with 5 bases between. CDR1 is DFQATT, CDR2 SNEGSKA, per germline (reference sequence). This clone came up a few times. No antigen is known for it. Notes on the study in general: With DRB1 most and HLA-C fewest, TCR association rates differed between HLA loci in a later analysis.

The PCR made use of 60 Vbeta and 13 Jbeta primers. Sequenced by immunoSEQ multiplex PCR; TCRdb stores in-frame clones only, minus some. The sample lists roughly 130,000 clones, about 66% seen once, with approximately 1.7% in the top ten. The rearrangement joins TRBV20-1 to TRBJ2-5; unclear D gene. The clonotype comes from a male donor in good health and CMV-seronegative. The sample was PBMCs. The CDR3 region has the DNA TGCAGTGCAGAGTACCAAGAGACCCAGTACTTC. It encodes CSAEYQETQYF.